Presented here are 22 T cell receptor beta chains from one specimen sequenced in a study of cytomegalovirus exposure and HLA in healthy donors. The PCR made use of 60 Vbeta and 13 Jbeta primers. Some clones are missing from TCRdb's copy, which holds only in-frame ones; the method was immunoSEQ multiplex PCR. This table has 160,000 or so clones, about 85% appearing once. The sequencing sample was made of PBMCs. The receptors stem from a man aged 18 to 30 in good health and CMV-seronegative.

The V call is TRBV5-4, the J call TRBJ1-2; 7 positions match TRBD1. Germline V lookup: CDR1 SGHNT, CDR2 YYREEE (reference sequence). The CDR3 has 16 residues. After removal of 3 bases from V and 6 bases from J, the junction contained 14 bases not matched to a gene. Here the CDR3 DNA reads TGTGCCAGCAGCTCGCCGGCACAGGGGCCGATGGATGGCTACACCTTC. Protein sequence: CASSSPAQGPMDGYTF. The whole variable domain, filled in from reference TRBV5-4 and TRBJ1-2, reads ETGVTQSPTHLIKTRGQQVTLRCSSQSGHNTVSWYQQALGQGPQFIFQYYREEENGRGNFPPRFSGLQFPNYSSELNVNALELDDSALYLCASSSPAQGPMDGYTFGSGTRLTVV.

The V call is TRBV6-5, the J call TRBJ2-7; a possible D gene is TRBD1 (5 bases). Trimming took 3 bases from V and 1 from J, leaving 10 bases between them. From germline, CDR1 is MNHEY and CDR2 SVGAGI. The CDR3 has 14 residues. The CDR3 sequence is CASSYRTPSYEQYF. CDR3 nucleotides: TGTGCCAGCAGTTATCGGACACCTTCCTACGAGCAGTACTTC.

This clone was detected only once. The V call is TRBV18, the J call TRBJ1-1, with unresolved D. The CDR3 is 14 residues long. The V end lost 2 bases, the J end lost 1 base, and 8 bases lay between the germline ends. CDR1 KGHSH and CDR2 LQKENI come from the germline V gene. The CDR3 sequence is CASSPFSENTEAFF. The CDR3 nucleotides read TGTGCCAGCTCACCATTTTCAGAGAACACTGAAGCTTTCTTT.

This clone was counted between two and nine times. The rearrangement uses TRBV28 and TRBJ1-2, with TRBD1 matching over 7 bases. The V gene end was trimmed by 11 bases and the J gene end by 6 bases; junction bases not matched to a gene: 15. The CDR3 has 14 amino acids. In germline, CDR1 is MDHEN, CDR2 SYDVKM. CDR3 protein: CALGGRGHENGYTF. The CDR3 nucleotides are TGTGCCTTGGGGGGAAGGGGGCATGAGAATGGCTACACCTTC.

This chain joins TRBV14 and TRBJ2-3; D is possibly TRBD2 (6 bases). Trimming took off 6 bases at V and 4 bases at J, with 14 bases between the two ends. Germline values: CDR1 SGHDN, CDR2 FVKESK. CDR3 length: 14 amino acids. The CDR3 region has the DNA TGTGCCAGCAGGACCTCTAGCGACCCAGATACGCAGTATTTT. Translation: CASRTSSDPDTQYF.

V is TRBV9 and J is TRBJ2-7, with 8 bases lining up with TRBD1. Germline trimming cut 4 bases from V and 0 bases from J; bases unmatched to any gene: 3. CDR3 length equals 14 residues. Germline V gene sequence: CDR1 SGDLS, CDR2 YYNGEE. The CDR3 reads CASSLDRGSYEQYF. CDR3 in DNA: TGTGCCAGCAGCCTCGACAGGGGCTCCTACGAGCAGTACTTC.

CDR3 coding DNA: TGTGCCAGCAGTGAGGGAACAGGGGGCCAGCCCCAGCATTTT. Encoded protein: CASSEGTGGQPQHF. The chain uses TRBV2 and TRBJ1-5; TRBD1 agrees at 9 bases. CDR1 and CDR2 from the germline V gene are SNHLY and FYNNEI. This CDR3 spans 14 amino acids. Trimming removed 3 bases from V and 7 bases from J; junction bases left unmatched: 4.

V is TRBV4-1 and J is TRBJ2-5; TRBD1 matches 8 bases. With the DNA end fitting TRBJ2-7 better, the J assignment may be wrong. CDR3 length equals 14 residues. Germline V gene sequence: CDR1 MGHRA, CDR2 YSYEKL. Written as DNA, the CDR3 is TGCGCCAGCAGCGCCAGGACAGGGTCTTACGAGCAGTACTTC. Amino acid sequence: CASSARTGSYEQYF.

The J gene is TRBJ1-5, the V gene TRBV10-1, with 7 bases lining up with TRBD1. The CDR3 is made up of 12 amino acids. Losses at the gene ends were 9 bases for V and 7 bases for J; bases not matched to a gene: 6. Looked up from germline, CDR1 is WNHNN and CDR2 is SYGVQD (reference sequence). The CDR3 spells CASLQGKQPQHF. The CDR3 coding sequence is TGCGCCAGTCTACAGGGGAAACAGCCCCAGCATTTT.

The DNA for the CDR3 is TGTGCCAGCAGCCAAGATATATCGGGAGGTAGGGCCGTGCAGTACTTC. This encodes CASSQDISGGRAVQYF. The chain has TRBV14 and TRBJ2-7, with TRBD2 identical over 7 bases. Germline V gene data show CDR1 as SGHDN and CDR2 as FVKESK. The CDR3 consists of 16 residues. The V segment lost 0 bases and the J segment 9 bases; nucleotides outside the gene matches: 14.

A single count supports this clone. The chain is built from TRBV4-2 and TRBJ1-6, with TRBD1 matching over 10 bases. Germline CDR1 reads LGHNA; CDR2 reads YNFKEQ. CDR3 size: 19 residues. V dropped 0 bases and J dropped 7; count of bases not matched to a gene: 12. CDR3 loop: CASSQDLSRWGQGNSPLHF. CDR3 nucleotides: TGTGCCAGCAGCCAAGATCTAAGCAGGTGGGGACAGGGGAATTCACCCCTCCACTTT.

In this sample, this clone turned up once. The rearrangement joins TRBV28 to TRBJ1-2; D unresolved. The CDR3 extends over 16 amino acids. Per germline, CDR1 MDHEN and CDR2 SYDVKM. The V end was cut by 6 bases, the J end by 0 bases, with 17 bases between. The CDR3 sequence is CASRMGSGNSNYGYTF. Here the CDR3 DNA reads TGTGCCAGCAGGATGGGTTCCGGGAACTCTAACTATGGCTACACCTTC.

The chain links TRBV19 to TRBJ2-7; D may be TRBD2 (6 bases). The CDR3 runs 14 residues. CDR1 is LNHDA, CDR2 SQIVND, per germline (reference sequence). Trimming removed 7 bases from V and 5 bases from J, with 18 bases in between. The CDR3 DNA reads TGTGCCAGTAATCCAGGCGGGAAGCCCAACGAGCAGTACTTC. It yields the protein CASNPGGKPNEQYF.

This rearrangement joins TRBV9 to TRBJ2-5; TRBD1 agrees at 10 bases. The CDR3 runs 16 residues. Per germline, CDR1 SGDLS and CDR2 YYNGEE. V was pared by 2 bases and J by 7 bases, with 11 bases of the junction left unmatched. CDR3 coding DNA: TGTGCCAGCAGCGTTTATCAGGACAGGGGGACGGGGACCCAGTACTTC. Protein: CASSVYQDRGTGTQYF.

The chain joins TRBV4-1 to TRBJ2-5; TRBD1 agrees at 10 bases. The end of the DNA fits TRBJ2-7 better, so the J call may be wrong. CDR1 and CDR2 (germline): MGHRA, YSYEKL. The CDR3 spans 14 residues. CDR3 DNA sequence: TGCGCCAGCAGCCCGGGACAGGGGCATCGCGAGCAGTACTTC. It is translated as CASSPGQGHREQYF.

This chain joins TRBV11-2 and TRBJ1-5; perhaps TRBD1 as D (5 bases). The length of the CDR3 is 13 residues. Trimming left V 8 bases short and J 7 bases short, with 15 bases between. Germline CDR1 reads SGHAT; CDR2 reads FQNNGV. The CDR3 sequence: CASGPGLGQPQHF. The CDR3 DNA is TGTGCCAGCGGCCCGGGACTCGGACAGCCCCAGCATTTT.

The rearrangement uses TRBV7-9 and TRBJ2-7; 9 bases are a match to TRBD2. The CDR3 spans 15 residues. V trimming: 5 bases; J trimming: 1 base; junction bases outside the gene matches: 6. Germline CDR1 reads SEHNR; CDR2 reads FQNEAQ (reference sequence). The CDR3 DNA is TGTGCCAGCAGCCCAGCTAGCGGGGCATCCTACGAGCAGTACTTC. Its translation: CASSPASGASYEQYF.

Concerning this clone itself: One junction end does not reproduce the germline sequence, and a read error may be involved. The chain has TRBV4-1 and TRBJ1-4, with unresolved D. The CDR3 runs 13 residues. The germline gives CDR1 MGHRA, CDR2 YSYEKL. The CDR3 DNA is TGCGCCAGCAGCCGTTGGGCTAATGAAAAGCTGTTTTTT. Protein: CASSRWANEKLFF.

This chain joins TRBV29-1 and TRBJ2-1; TRBD1 aligns across 9 bases. The CDR3 is made up of 15 amino acids. Germline CDR1 is SQVTM and CDR2 is ANQGSEA. Trimming cost V 6 bases and J 7 bases; bases outside gene matches: 13. The CDR3 sequence: CSVDPPGTGRNEQFF. In DNA form, the CDR3 reads TGCAGCGTGGACCCCCCCGGGACAGGGAGGAATGAGCAGTTCTTC.

This chain uses TRBV27 with TRBJ2-3, with 10 bases that match TRBD2. V shed 4 bases and J 5 bases; nucleotides not matched to a gene: 9. CDR3 length: 16 residues. The germline CDR1 and CDR2 sequences are MNHEY and SMNVEV (reference sequence). This chain's CDR3 is CASSSFLAGDGDTQYF. CDR3 nucleotide sequence: TGTGCCAGCAGTTCCTTTCTAGCGGGAGATGGAGATACGCAGTATTTT.

The chain joins TRBV4-3 to TRBJ2-3; 8 bases line up with TRBD1. The CDR3 extends over 14 amino acids. From germline, CDR1 is LGHNA and CDR2 YSLEER. V was clipped by 4 bases and J by 6 bases; unmatched bases: 6. CDR3 region: CASSLQDREDTQYF. CDR3 nucleotide sequence: TGCGCCAGCAGCCTCCAGGACAGGGAGGATACGCAGTATTTT.

The chain employs TRBV9 and TRBJ1-2; the match to TRBD1 covers 7 bases. The V gene end was trimmed by 4 bases and the J gene end by 3 bases; junction bases not matched to a gene: 9. Germline V gives CDR1 SGDLS, CDR2 YYNGEE. The CDR3 spans 15 residues. CDR3 protein: CASSRGPGGDYGYTF. DNA of the CDR3: TGTGCCAGCAGCAGGGGTCCAGGGGGTGACTATGGCTACACCTTC.